The present TCR beta chain was sequenced within a study of cytomegalovirus exposure and HLA in healthy donors. The overall study: There were approximately 85 million unique TCRs (from HLA-typed donors) in an early data release.

Germline V gene data show CDR1 as MNHEY and CDR2 as SMNVEV (reference sequence). Trimming cost V 5 bases and J 4 bases; bases outside gene matches: 9. CDR3 length equals 15 residues. As regards this clone: Antigen unknown.

The study, taken as a whole, reports: In presence/absence analyses, roughly uniform sequencing depth across donors was assumed. Researchers catalogued approximately 160 TCR beta chains as cytomegalovirus-associated.

13 Jbeta primers and 60 Vbeta primers were used for the PCR. TCRdb's table, derived via immunoSEQ multiplex PCR, lists solely in-frame clones and lacks some. Among about 84,000 clones listed, about 77% were seen once. The chain combines TRBV27 with TRBJ2-7, with TRBD1 identical over 9 bases. Sequencing was done on a sample of PBMCs. The origin of this receptor is a male donor in good health and CMV-seropositive. The CDR3 is CASSPLDRGSYEQYF. The DNA for the CDR3 is TGTGCCAGCAGTCCGCTGGACAGGGGATCGTACGAGCAGTACTTC.